This TCR beta chain was sequenced for a study of T cells in Graves' hyperthyroidism and ophthalmopathy. Study findings and constraints: Ophthalmopathy onset followed model prediction by a median approximately 6.2 months. Classification by a 13 V-J model distinguished ophthalmopathy from stable hyperthyroidism. Blood shared most expanded thyroid clonotypes above 0.001.

From RNA transcripts, TCR beta CDR3 regions were amplified. The TCR CDR3 first-round RT-PCR relied on the HTBI primer set. MiXCR was run by TCRdb on the multiplex PCR reads, yielding one entry per CDR3 protein. Of roughly 500,000 distinct CDR3 sequences in the sample, 15% to 20% were seen once. Clinical symptoms, serum thyroxine and TRAb, thyroid ultrasound and orbital computed tomography were used for the diagnoses. The CDR3 loop spans 13 amino acids. Looked up from germline, CDR1 is MDHEN and CDR2 is SYDVKM. Between the trimmed V and J ends, which lost 6 bases and 7 bases, there was a span of 14 bases. At least ten counts were recorded for this clonotype. The antigen is not known.

The clonotype comes from a woman in her twenties or thirties with Graves' ophthalmopathy. Material: blood. The rearrangement uses TRBV28 and TRBJ2-3, with D hard to call. The CDR3 DNA reads TGTGCCAGCAGCTTCGCCCCCCCCAATACGCAGTATTTT. Translation gives CASSFAPPNTQYF.